The 23 T cell receptor beta chains below all came from one sample that was sequenced in a study of cytomegalovirus exposure and HLA in healthy donors. Vbeta (60) and Jbeta (13) primers were used in the PCR. Sequenced by immunoSEQ multiplex PCR; TCRdb stores in-frame clones only, minus some. The sample lists about 130,000 clones, 74% occurring once. The sequenced sample consisted of PBMCs. All receptors derive from a male donor in good health and CMV-seronegative.

The chain couples TRBV14 to TRBJ1-1; D is unclear. Germline CDR1 is SGHDN and CDR2 is FVKESK. V lost 0 bases and J lost 3, with 14 bases in between. This CDR3 region has 16 residues. The CDR3 DNA sequence: TGTGCCAGCAGCCAAGAACGAAGACTCAGATACACTGAAGCTTTCTTT. Its protein is CASSQERRLRYTEAFF.

The chain recombines TRBV19 with TRBJ2-3, with 13 bases fitting TRBD2. Unmatched junction bases numbered 17, after V lost 6 bases and J lost 11 bases. CDR1 is LNHDA and CDR2 is SQIVND in the germline V gene (reference sequence). This CDR3 comprises 17 residues. The CDR3 nucleotides are TGTGCCAGTAGCACCAGACTAGCGGGAGGCCCCACAGGAGGGCAGTATTTT. Its translation is CASSTRLAGGPTGGQYF.

V usage is TRBV7-3 and J usage is TRBJ2-1; 12 nucleotides agree with TRBD2. This CDR3 is built from 16 residues. Germline V CDR1 and CDR2: SGHTA, FQGTGA. Trimming removed 3 bases from V and 5 bases from J; junction bases left unmatched: 5. The CDR3 region is CASSLTSGSAHNEQFF. CDR3 DNA sequence: TGTGCCAGCAGCTTGACTAGCGGGAGTGCCCACAATGAGCAGTTCTTC. Full variable domain (rest looked up from reference TRBV7-3 and TRBJ2-1): GAGVSQTPSNKVTEKGKYVELRCDPISGHTALYWYRQSLGQGPEFLIYFQGTGAADDSGLPNDRFFAVRPEGSVSTLKIQRTERGDSAVYLCASSLTSGSAHNEQFFGPGTRLTVL.

The chain has TRBV28 and TRBJ1-6, with unresolved D. The V end lost 2 bases, the J end lost 7 bases, and 3 bases lay between the germline ends. The CDR3 contains 12 residues. Germline lookup yields CDR1 MDHEN and CDR2 SYDVKM. The CDR3 region is CASSLENSPLHF. DNA of the CDR3: TGTGCCAGCAGTTTAGAGAATTCACCCCTCCACTTT.

The rearrangement links TRBV29-1 to TRBJ2-1, with TRBD2 as a possible D gene (6 bases). Germline CDR1 is SQVTM and CDR2 is ANQGSEA. CDR3 size: 14 residues. The germline V and J ends were trimmed by 6 bases and 2 bases, with 14 bases remaining between them. CDR3: CSVGAGIPYNEQFF. The DNA for the CDR3 is TGCAGCGTCGGAGCGGGTATTCCCTACAATGAGCAGTTCTTC.

The chain couples TRBV28 to TRBJ2-7; D gene ambiguous. This CDR3 comprises 14 residues. Deletions cut 5 bases from V and 0 bases from J, with 11 bases between. Germline values: CDR1 MDHEN, CDR2 SYDVKM. The CDR3 bases are TGTGCCAGCAGTCATTCGACACCCTCCTACGAGCAGTACTTC. It specifies CASSHSTPSYEQYF.

This clone was recorded once. The V gene is TRBV18, the J gene TRBJ1-4, with 7 bases identical to TRBD1. Trimming took 3 bases from V and 0 from J; bases not matched to a gene: 7. Germline loops: CDR1 KGHSH, CDR2 LQKENI. The CDR3 loop spans 17 amino acids. CDR3 region: CASSPRQGLATNEKLFF. The CDR3 DNA reads as TGTGCCAGCTCACCTCGACAGGGTCTCGCAACTAATGAAAAACTGTTTTTT.

The chain has TRBV19 and TRBJ1-2, with 8 bases matching TRBD1. From germline, CDR1 is LNHDA and CDR2 SQIVND (reference sequence). Trimming took 5 bases from V and 1 from J; bases not matched to a gene: 6. The CDR3 is made up of 15 amino acids. The CDR3 coding sequence is TGTGCCAGTAGTGAAGACAGGGGACTTAACTATGGCTACACCTTC. This gives the protein CASSEDRGLNYGYTF. Using reference TRBV19 and TRBJ1-2 for the parts outside the CDR3, the full variable domain is DGGITQSPKYLFRKEGQNVTLSCEQNLNHDAMYWYRQDPGQGLRLIYYSQIVNDFQKGDIAEGYSVSREKKESFPLTVTSAQKNPTAFYLCASSEDRGLNYGYTFGSGTRLTVV.

CDR3 in DNA: TGTGCCAGCAGTTTCTACCTTACTAGCGGGAGTAGAACAGATACGCAGTATTTT. Translated: CASSFYLTSGSRTDTQYF. The chain has TRBV2 and TRBJ2-3; 11 nucleotides match TRBD2. J gave up 3 bases and V 5 bases, and 13 bases lay outside the gene matches. The germline CDR1 and CDR2 sequences are SNHLY and FYNNEI. The CDR3 spans 18 residues.

The chain carries TRBV4-3 and TRBJ1-2; no clear D gene. Germline CDR1 is LGHNA and CDR2 is YSLEER. The CDR3 is 15 amino acids. V was pared by 0 bases and J by 6 bases, with 14 bases between. The CDR3 here is CASSQDSFSSDGYTF. In DNA form, the CDR3 reads TGCGCCAGCAGCCAAGACTCTTTCTCCTCCGATGGCTACACCTTC.

The chain links TRBV4-3 to TRBJ1-4; weak D call: TRBD1 (5 bases). The germline V gene encodes CDR1 LGHNA and CDR2 YSLEER. The CDR3 has 17 amino acids. Trimming took 4 bases from V and 3 from J, leaving 18 bases between them. The DNA of the CDR3 is TGCGCCAGCAGCCCAGACGGGCTCGCAGGGTCTAATGAAAAACTGTTTTTT. Protein: CASSPDGLAGSNEKLFF.

The chain is built from TRBV5-8 and TRBJ2-3, with a weak D call TRBD2 (6 bases). This CDR3 spans 14 amino acids. The germline CDR1 and CDR2 sequences are SGHTS and YDEGEE. The V end was cut by 5 bases, the J end by 6 bases, with 16 bases between. The CDR3 sequence is CASSPGLSVDTQYF. CDR3 sequence (DNA): TGTGCCAGCAGTCCGGGACTCTCAGTTGATACGCAGTATTTT. The full variable domain, completed using reference TRBV5-8 and TRBJ2-3, is EAGVTQSPTHLIKTRGQQATLRCSPISGHTSVYWYQQALGLGLQFLLWYDEGEERNRGNFPPRFSGRQFPNYSSELNVNALELEDSALYLCASSPGLSVDTQYFGPGTRLTVL.

The V and J genes are TRBV27 and TRBJ1-1; D is perhaps TRBD1 (5 bases). The ends were cut back, 8 bases at V and 4 bases at J, with 17 bases in the middle. Germline V gene sequence: CDR1 MNHEY, CDR2 SMNVEV (reference sequence). This CDR3 has 14 amino acids. Here the CDR3 reads CASARTGQGTEAFF. The CDR3 nucleotides are TGTGCCAGCGCGAGGACGGGCCAGGGCACTGAAGCTTTCTTT.

V and J are TRBV7-2 and TRBJ2-7, with TRBD2 as a possible D gene (6 bases). Between the trimmed V and J ends, which lost 3 bases and 6 bases, there was a span of 12 bases. This CDR3 comprises 13 residues. Looked up from germline, CDR1 is SGHTA and CDR2 is FQGNSA. The CDR3, as DNA: TGTGCCAGCAGCTTGCTACTAGCCCGCGAGCAGTACTTC. Translated, it gives CASSLLLAREQYF.

The rearrangement links TRBV5-1 to TRBJ2-3; possibly TRBD2 for D (7 bases). The germline V gene encodes CDR1 SGHRS and CDR2 YFSETQ. V was cut by 3 bases and J by 6 bases, with 14 bases left in between. The CDR3 totals 14 residues. CDR3 loop: CASSSRGGTDTQYF. The CDR3 nucleotides read TGCGCCAGCAGCTCGAGGGGGGGAACGGATACGCAGTATTTT.

The chain carries TRBV5-4 and TRBJ2-2; 10 positions agree with TRBD2. This CDR3 has 15 amino acids. The V gene's germline CDR1 is SGHNT and CDR2 YYREEE (reference sequence). With 2 bases clipped from V and 4 bases from J, the junction kept 2 bases outside the gene matches. The CDR3 DNA follows: TGTGCCAGCAGCTTTCTAGCGGGGGCCACCGGGGAGCTGTTTTTT. Translated: CASSFLAGATGELFF. The whole variable domain, filled in from reference TRBV5-4 and TRBJ2-2, reads ETGVTQSPTHLIKTRGQQVTLRCSSQSGHNTVSWYQQALGQGPQFIFQYYREEENGRGNFPPRFSGLQFPNYSSELNVNALELDDSALYLCASSFLAGATGELFFGEGSRLTVL.

The CDR3 loop reads CASSLPSTDTQYF. The DNA of the CDR3 is TGTGCCAGCAGTTTACCTAGCACAGATACGCAGTATTTT. This rearrangement joins TRBV28 to TRBJ2-3; unclear D gene. The CDR3 is made up of 13 amino acids. From germline, CDR1 is MDHEN and CDR2 SYDVKM. V dropped 2 bases and J dropped 0 bases, with 3 bases sitting between them.

The J gene is TRBJ2-7, the V gene TRBV11-2; 10 nucleotides match TRBD2. The CDR3 runs 16 residues. The germline CDR1 and CDR2 sequences are SGHAT and FQNNGV. Trimming took 4 bases from V and 6 from J; bases not matched to a gene: 12. CDR3 loop: CASSSPGLAALPEQYF. DNA for the CDR3: TGTGCCAGCAGCTCTCCCGGACTAGCGGCCTTACCCGAGCAGTACTTC.

This clone was picked up one time. Other DNA sequences in the sample encode the same CDR3. J is TRBJ2-7 and V is TRBV30, with TRBD2 matching 12 bases. The V gene end was trimmed by 5 bases and the J gene end by 0 bases; junction bases not matched to a gene: 11. Germline assignment: CDR1 GTSNPN and CDR2 SVGIG (reference sequence). The CDR3 is 17 amino acids. The CDR3 is CAWDGLAGPKSSYEQYF. CDR3 nucleotides: TGTGCCTGGGATGGACTAGCGGGACCAAAGAGCTCCTACGAGCAGTACTTC.

This rearrangement joins TRBV11-2 to TRBJ1-6; D ambiguous. CDR3 length: 15 residues. V dropped 5 bases and J dropped 6 bases, with 14 bases sitting between them. The germline gives CDR1 SGHAT, CDR2 FQNNGV. CDR3: CASSGGNPINSPLHF. For the CDR3, the DNA is TGTGCCAGCAGCGGAGGGAATCCGATTAATTCACCCCTCCACTTT.

The rearrangement joins TRBV7-8 to TRBJ2-3, with TRBD2 identical over 7 bases. The CDR3 has 15 residues. J was trimmed by 2 bases and V by 1 base; bases with no gene match: 3. Germline V gives CDR1 SGHVS, CDR2 FQNEAQ. CDR3: CASSLERGLTDTQYF. The CDR3 region has the DNA TGTGCCAGCAGCTTAGAGCGGGGACTCACAGATACGCAGTATTTT.

The chain carries TRBV2 and TRBJ2-4, with 10 bases that match TRBD2. From germline, CDR1 is SNHLY and CDR2 FYNNEI. The CDR3 runs to 14 residues. With V trimmed by 3 bases and J by 6 bases, 2 bases remained unmatched. The CDR3 DNA sequence: TGTGCCAGCAGTGAGCCTAGCGGGAGAAACATTCAGTACTTC. It specifies CASSEPSGRNIQYF.

V and J are TRBV4-2 and TRBJ2-7; 10 nucleotides agree with TRBD1. Germline V CDR1 and CDR2: LGHNA, YNFKEQ. The CDR3 has 16 amino acids. J lost 4 bases, V lost 1 base, and 7 bases had no gene match. The CDR3 region has the DNA TGTGCCAGCAGCCAAGTTGGGACAGGGGTTGGTTACGAGCAGTACTTC. Protein product: CASSQVGTGVGYEQYF.